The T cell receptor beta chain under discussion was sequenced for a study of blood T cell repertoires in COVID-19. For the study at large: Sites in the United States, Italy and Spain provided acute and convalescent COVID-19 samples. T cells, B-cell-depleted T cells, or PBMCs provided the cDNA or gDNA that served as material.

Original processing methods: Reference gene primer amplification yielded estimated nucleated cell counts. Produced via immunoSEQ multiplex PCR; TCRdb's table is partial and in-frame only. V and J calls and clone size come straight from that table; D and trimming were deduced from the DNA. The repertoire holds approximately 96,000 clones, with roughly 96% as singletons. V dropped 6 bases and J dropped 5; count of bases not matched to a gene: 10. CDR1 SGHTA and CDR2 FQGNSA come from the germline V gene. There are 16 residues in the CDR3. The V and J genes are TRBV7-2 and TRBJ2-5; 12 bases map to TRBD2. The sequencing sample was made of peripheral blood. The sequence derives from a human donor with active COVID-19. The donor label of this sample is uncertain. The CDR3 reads CASRMGLAGLWETQYF. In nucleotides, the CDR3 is TGTGCCAGCAGAATGGGACTAGCGGGTTTATGGGAGACCCAGTACTTC.